This TCR beta chain was recovered during a study of identical twins. Each CDR3 protein is one row after TCRdb ran MiXCR on the 5' RACE reads. Here the sample spans some 1,700,000 distinct CDR3 sequences, about 32% being singletons. Input material: cord blood. The sequence came from a newborn girl in good health.

The CDR3 spells CASSLIPKAGANGYTF. CDR3 nucleotide sequence: TGTGCCAGTAGTCTTATCCCTAAAGCAGGGGCTAATGGCTACACCTTC. This chain joins TRBV19 and TRBJ1-2, with TRBD1 as a possible D gene (6 bases). The CDR3 totals 16 residues. The V end was cut by 5 bases, the J end by 6 bases, with 22 bases between. Germline V gene lookup returns CDR1 LNHDA and CDR2 SQIVND (reference sequence).